What follows are 16 T cell receptor beta chains derived from one specimen sequenced in a study of T cell responses to AZD1222 COVID-19 vaccine. Method: immunoSEQ multiplex PCR; TCRdb's copy keeps in-frame clones and lacks some. This table has about 130,000 clones, around 92% appearing once. The material was peripheral blood, obtained 28 days after the second AZD1222 dose. The receptor source for this set is an adult who received the AZD1222 COVID-19 vaccine.

The chain joins TRBV30 to TRBJ1-1; D not certain. Per germline, CDR1 GTSNPN and CDR2 SVGIG (reference sequence). V was clipped by 1 base and J by 0 bases, with 9 bases between them. There are 14 residues in the CDR3. CDR3 bases: TGTGCCTGGAGTGACTCTTTTTTGAACACTGAAGCTTTCTTT. It specifies CAWSDSFLNTEAFF.

This CDR3 is CASSFLHEQFF. DNA of the CDR3: TGTGCCAGCAGTTTCCTTCATGAGCAGTTCTTC. The chain carries TRBV27 and TRBJ2-1, with D unclear. V was clipped by 3 bases and J by 8 bases, with 5 bases between them. CDR1 MNHEY and CDR2 SMNVEV come from the germline V gene (reference sequence). The CDR3 runs 11 residues.

CDR3 in DNA: TGTGCCAGCAGTACGCCCACAGGGGGCGGCAAAAACATTCAGTACTTC. Translating it yields CASSTPTGGGKNIQYF. The V call is TRBV28, the J call TRBJ2-4, with 9 bases matching TRBD1. Germline assignment: CDR1 MDHEN and CDR2 SYDVKM. This CDR3 comprises 16 residues. The V segment lost 5 bases and the J segment 3 bases; nucleotides outside the gene matches: 8.

The rearrangement joins TRBV11-2 to TRBJ2-7, with TRBD2 matching over 9 bases. Trimming took 3 bases from V and 0 from J; bases not matched to a gene: 3. The CDR3 is 15 amino acids. The V gene's germline CDR1 is SGHAT and CDR2 FQNNGV. The CDR3 nucleotides read TGTGCCAGCAGCTTCGGACTAGCGAGCTCCTACGAGCAGTACTTC. This translates into CASSFGLASSYEQYF.

The chain employs TRBV25-1 and TRBJ2-7, with D perhaps TRBD1 (6 bases). This CDR3 region has 15 residues. V was pared by 7 bases and J by 0 bases, with 16 bases between. Germline CDR1 MGHDK, CDR2 SYGVNS. CDR3 loop: CASKVRQVTSYEQYF. Written as DNA, the CDR3 is TGTGCCAGCAAGGTGAGACAGGTTACCTCCTACGAGCAGTACTTC.

The chain combines TRBV21-1 with TRBJ1-6; the DNA was not compared with TRBD1, the D call given in the table. TRBV21-1 counts as a pseudogene. This CDR3 region has 18 residues. CDR3 protein: CASSRRQGPSSYNSPLHF. The CDR3 DNA is TGTGCCAGCAGCAGACGGCAGGGGCCTAGCTCCTATAATTCACCCCTCCACTTT.

The J gene is TRBJ2-7, the V gene TRBV14; tentative D call: TRBD2 (5 bases). Trimming took 8 bases from V and 6 from J, leaving 11 bases between them. The CDR3 totals 11 residues. Germline-derived CDR1 and CDR2 are SGHDN and FVKESK. The DNA for the CDR3 is TGTGCCAGCCGGGGTCCAGCCGAGCAGTACTTC. As protein: CASRGPAEQYF.

This chain connects TRBV21-1 to TRBJ2-7; the table calls TRBD1, which could not be checked here. TRBV21-1 is labeled a pseudogene. This CDR3 is 17 amino acids long. CDR3: CASSKKEPRQGNGEQYF. The CDR3 DNA reads as TGTGCCAGCAGCAAAAAGGAGCCAAGGCAGGGTAACGGCGAGCAGTACTTC.

V usage is TRBV25-1 and J usage is TRBJ1-2; maybe TRBD1 (5 bases). The CDR3 runs to 15 residues. V was clipped by 3 bases and J by 4 bases, with 15 bases between them. Per the germline V gene, CDR1 is MGHDK and CDR2 is SYGVNS. CDR3 region: CASSDSGGGRYGYTF. DNA of the CDR3: TGTGCCAGCAGTGACTCGGGGGGAGGGCGCTATGGCTACACCTTC.

V gene TRBV11-3 combines with J gene TRBJ1-5, with TRBD1 matching 9 bases. This CDR3 is built from 17 residues. Trimming took 1 base from V and 8 from J; bases not matched to a gene: 12. CDR1 and CDR2 from the germline V gene are SGHNT and YENEEA. CDR3 in DNA: TGTGCCAGCAGCTTAGGCTGTAAGGGACAGGGAACAGAGCCCCAGCATTTT. As protein: CASSLGCKGQGTEPQHF.

This clone came up once. The J gene is TRBJ2-5, the V gene TRBV11-1; TRBD2 is a possible D gene (5 bases). Between the trimmed V and J ends, which lost 4 bases and 2 bases, there was a span of 14 bases. The germline CDR1 and CDR2 sequences are SGHAT and FQDESV (reference sequence). This CDR3 has 15 amino acids. CDR3 in amino acids: CASSSLGLLQETQYF. The CDR3 DNA reads as TGTGCCAGCAGCTCGCTCGGACTCCTGCAAGAGACCCAGTACTTC.

The V and J genes are TRBV6-5 and TRBJ1-1; 11 bases align to TRBD1. The CDR3 covers 14 residues. Trimming took 2 bases from V and 5 from J; bases not matched to a gene: 1. Germline assignment: CDR1 MNHEY and CDR2 SVGAGI. The CDR3 region is CASSYGTGGTEAFF. Here the CDR3 DNA reads TGTGCCAGCAGTTACGGGACAGGGGGAACTGAAGCTTTCTTT.

The chain combines TRBV28 with TRBJ1-3, with 7 bases fitting TRBD1. Trimming cost V 6 bases and J 2 bases; bases outside gene matches: 1. The germline V gene encodes CDR1 MDHEN and CDR2 SYDVKM. The CDR3 length is 13 residues. DNA of the CDR3: TGTGCCAGCAGAACAGGGGCTGGAAACACCATATATTTT. Protein product: CASRTGAGNTIYF.

The rearrangement uses TRBV7-9 and TRBJ1-2; TRBD1 aligns across 9 bases. This CDR3 has 14 residues. Germline V gene sequence: CDR1 SEHNR, CDR2 FQNEAQ (reference sequence). The V segment lost 5 bases and the J segment 3 bases; nucleotides outside the gene matches: 4. The CDR3 nucleotides are TGTGCCAGCAGCGTGGGACAGGGTGACTATGGCTACACCTTC. The encoded protein is CASSVGQGDYGYTF.

The chain uses TRBV19 and TRBJ2-1; 11 bases match TRBD2. The germline V gene encodes CDR1 LNHDA and CDR2 SQIVND (reference sequence). The junction had 2 bases not matched to a gene; V was cut back by 5 bases and J by 8 bases. The CDR3 is 13 amino acids. CDR3 residues: CASSLAGGDEQFF. The CDR3 nucleotides read TGTGCCAGTAGTCTAGCGGGAGGAGATGAGCAGTTCTTC.

The genes are TRBV27 and TRBJ1-1; D is possibly TRBD1 (6 bases). Germline V lookup: CDR1 MNHEY, CDR2 SMNVEV (reference sequence). V dropped 6 bases and J dropped 4 bases, with 12 bases sitting between them. The length of the CDR3 is 13 residues. CDR3 in DNA: TGTGCCAGCAGGGTCGTAGGGGGCACTGAAGCTTTCTTT. Encoded protein: CASRVVGGTEAFF.